Presented here are 24 T cell receptor beta chains from one specimen sequenced in a study of blood T cell repertoires in COVID-19. This table comes from immunoSEQ multiplex PCR, and its TCRdb copy is limited to in-frame clones, with some not included. The sample consists of around 200,000 clones, around 80% of them appearing once. Specimen: peripheral blood. The receptors here all came from a woman in her forties or fifties with acute or convalescent COVID-19.

The V gene is TRBV28, the J gene TRBJ1-5, with TRBD1 matching over 9 bases. V lost 6 bases, J lost 4 bases, and 13 bases stayed unmatched. The germline V gene encodes CDR1 MDHEN and CDR2 SYDVKM. The CDR3 is 17 amino acids. DNA for the CDR3: TGTGCCAGCAGAACCGGGACAGGGTTTACCCTAAATCAGCCCCAGCATTTT. Amino acid sequence: CASRTGTGFTLNQPQHF.

The chain has TRBV6-5 and TRBJ1-3; D might be TRBD1 (6 bases). With 7 bases removed from V and 4 bases from J, the gap between germline ends came to 14 bases. The germline V gene encodes CDR1 MNHEY and CDR2 SVGAGI. This CDR3 is 14 amino acids long. CDR3 nucleotide sequence: TGTGCCAGCATGGGCAGGGGACCAGGAAACACCATATATTTT. The encoded protein is CASMGRGPGNTIYF.

This chain links TRBV6-2 or TRBV6-3 with TRBJ1-4; D perhaps matches TRBD1 (5 bases). CDR1 is MNHEY, CDR2 SVGEGT, per germline. CDR3 length equals 16 residues. Deletions cut 4 bases from V and 0 bases from J, with 12 bases between. The CDR3 coding sequence is TGTGCCAGCAGTTGGACAATGGATGCAACTAATGAAAAACTGTTTTTT. It encodes CASSWTMDATNEKLFF.

The V and J genes are TRBV7-9 and TRBJ1-4; TRBD1 matches 10 bases. This CDR3 contains 14 residues. Looked up from germline, CDR1 is SEHNR and CDR2 is FQNEAQ (reference sequence). With 4 bases clipped from V and 8 bases from J, the junction kept 4 bases outside the gene matches. CDR3 nucleotides: TGTGCCAGCAGCTCCCGGGACAGGGGCGAAAAACTGTTTTTT. This codes for CASSSRDRGEKLFF.

The chain has TRBV10-1 and TRBJ1-4; possibly TRBD1 for D (5 bases). CDR1 WNHNN and CDR2 SYGVQD come from the germline V gene (reference sequence). Trimming cost V 3 bases and J 8 bases, with 13 bases left between them. This CDR3 has 14 residues. CDR3 protein: CASSDPGYDEKLFF. The CDR3 DNA sequence: TGCGCCAGCAGTGACCCAGGGTATGACGAAAAACTGTTTTTT.

The rearrangement joins TRBV4-1 to TRBJ1-4; tentative D call: TRBD1 (5 bases). V lost 0 bases, J lost 0 bases, and 11 bases lay in between. Germline CDR1 reads MGHRA; CDR2 reads YSYEKL. This CDR3 is 17 amino acids long. CDR3: CASSQDRTPTTNEKLFF. The CDR3 nucleotides are TGCGCCAGCAGCCAAGATCGGACACCTACAACTAATGAAAAACTGTTTTTT.

V is TRBV2 and J is TRBJ1-1; no clear D gene. V was clipped by 0 bases and J by 1 base, with 15 bases between them. CDR3 length: 17 residues. Germline V lookup: CDR1 SNHLY, CDR2 FYNNEI. The CDR3 is CASSEARSPYANTEAFF. The CDR3 region has the DNA TGTGCCAGCAGTGAAGCGCGGAGCCCTTACGCGAACACTGAAGCTTTCTTT.

The chain carries TRBV16 and TRBJ2-5; D might be TRBD2 (5 bases). CDR1 and CDR2 from the germline V gene are KGHSY and FQNENV. V lost 0 bases to trimming and J lost 2 bases, with 19 bases between them. CDR3 length: 18 residues. CDR3 loop: CASSQSPPSTNLQETQYF. In DNA, the CDR3 is TGTGCCAGCAGCCAATCCCCCCCTAGCACAAACCTTCAAGAGACCCAGTACTTC.

This clone was seen more than once but under ten times. The CDR3 bases are TGCGCCAGCAGCCAAGGAGGGAACTACTTACAAGAGACCCAGTACTTC. It is translated as CASSQGGNYLQETQYF. V gene TRBV4-1 combines with J gene TRBJ2-5; tentatively, D is TRBD2 (5 bases). Germline V lookup: CDR1 MGHRA, CDR2 YSYEKL. Deletions cut 1 base from V and 2 bases from J, with 14 bases between. The CDR3 is made up of 16 amino acids.

Only one count was recorded for this clone. The chain's CDR3 is CASSERGTEAFF. CDR3 in DNA: TGTGCCAGCAGTGAACGCGGTACTGAAGCTTTCTTT. The chain combines TRBV6-1 with TRBJ1-1; D unclear. This CDR3 spans 12 amino acids. Germline V lookup: CDR1 MNHNS, CDR2 SASEGT. V lost 2 bases and J 5 bases, leaving 6 bases between the germline ends.

On this clone itself: The sample holds other DNA sequences that translate to the same CDR3. The rearrangement uses TRBV3-1 (or the pseudogene TRBV3-2) and TRBJ2-7, with D tentatively TRBD1 (5 bases). V gave up 0 bases and J gave up 3 bases, with 6 bases separating them. This CDR3 is built from 13 residues. Germline-derived CDR1 and CDR2 are LGHDT and YNNKEL (reference sequence). In DNA form, the CDR3 reads TGTGCCAGCAGCCAAGATAGGGGCTACGAGCAGTACTTC. Amino acid sequence: CASSQDRGYEQYF.

V is TRBV1 and J is TRBJ1-5; TRBD1 was called by the table and not checked on the DNA. TRBV1 is a listed pseudogene. The CDR3 loop spans 14 amino acids. The CDR3 DNA sequence: TGCACCAGCAGCCAAGGACAGGGCGATCAGCCCCAGCATTTT. This codes for CTSSQGQGDQPQHF.

The chain employs TRBV3-1 (or the pseudogene TRBV3-2) and TRBJ1-6; D is uncertain. CDR1 is LGHDT, CDR2 YNNKEL, per germline (reference sequence). This CDR3 spans 13 amino acids. The ends were cut back, 7 bases at V and 4 bases at J, with 8 bases in the middle. CDR3 nucleotide sequence: TGTGCCAGCAATGAGGGTTATAATTCACCCCTCCACTTT. Amino acids: CASNEGYNSPLHF.

The chain couples TRBV5-6 to TRBJ2-3; 9 bases line up with TRBD2. This CDR3 spans 15 amino acids. CDR1 is SGHDT and CDR2 is YYEEEE in the germline V gene. Germline trimming cut 5 bases from V and 3 bases from J; bases unmatched to any gene: 7. The CDR3 nucleotides are TGTGCCAGCAGTATTTACAGCGGGGGGACAGATACGCAGTATTTT. This translates into CASSIYSGGTDTQYF.

The chain couples TRBV9 to TRBJ2-7, with 9 bases lining up with TRBD1. V dropped 3 bases and J dropped 4; count of bases not matched to a gene: 8. Germline values: CDR1 SGDLS, CDR2 YYNGEE. There are 15 residues in the CDR3. The CDR3 bases are TGTGCCAGCAGCGCCGGCCCGGGACAGGGATACGAGCAGTACTTC. It translates to CASSAGPGQGYEQYF.

The chain links TRBV28 to TRBJ1-4; the match to TRBD1 covers 8 bases. CDR1 is MDHEN and CDR2 is SYDVKM in the germline V gene. The CDR3 is made up of 14 amino acids. V dropped 2 bases and J dropped 7; count of bases not matched to a gene: 3. CDR3 nucleotides: TGTGCCAGCAGTTTAGACAGGGGAGGTGAAAAACTGTTTTTT. Its translation: CASSLDRGGEKLFF.

This clone was detected only a few times. The rearrangement uses TRBV5-8 and TRBJ1-2, with D tentatively TRBD1 (6 bases). The V gene's germline CDR1 is SGHTS and CDR2 YDEGEE. V dropped 5 bases and J dropped 5 bases, with 13 bases sitting between them. This CDR3 region has 13 residues. DNA of the CDR3: TGTGCCAGCAGACAAACTACAGGGTATGGCTACACCTTC. Protein: CASRQTTGYGYTF.

The chain combines TRBV19 with TRBJ2-3; TRBD2 aligns across 14 bases. CDR3 size: 19 residues. With V trimmed by 7 bases and J by 0 bases, 12 bases remained unmatched. Germline assignment: CDR1 LNHDA and CDR2 SQIVND (reference sequence). This chain's CDR3 is CASTYRGTSGGLSTDTQYF. In DNA, the CDR3 is TGTGCCAGTACTTATAGAGGGACTAGCGGGGGCCTTAGCACAGATACGCAGTATTTT.

This clone was seen a single time. The V call is TRBV6-5, the J call TRBJ1-6; no clear D. CDR3 length equals 16 residues. The germline V gene has CDR1 MNHEY and CDR2 SVGAGI. Trimming removed 4 bases at V and 7 bases at J, with 17 bases between. This CDR3 is CASSSSYQGGNSPLHF. DNA for the CDR3: TGTGCCAGCAGTTCCTCTTACCAAGGAGGAAATTCACCCCTCCACTTT.

This clone has only a few counts. The chain employs TRBV21-1 and TRBJ1-5; the table calls TRBD1, which could not be checked here. TRBV21-1 constitutes a pseudogene. CDR3 length: 17 amino acids. The CDR3 sequence is CVPRGVQGRTSNQPQHF. CDR3 DNA sequence: TGTGTCCCCCGAGGCGTGCAGGGGAGAACAAGCAATCAGCCCCAGCATTTT.

The gene calls are TRBV5-6 and TRBJ2-7; possible D gene TRBD1, 5 bases. This CDR3 contains 15 residues. CDR1 is SGHDT and CDR2 is YYEEEE in the germline V gene. V was cut by 5 bases and J by 4 bases, with 19 bases left in between. The CDR3 nucleotides are TGTGCCAGCAGTCGTAGGGGTATGGCGGCTTACGAGCAGTACTTC. Translated, it gives CASSRRGMAAYEQYF.

The chain joins TRBV24-1 to TRBJ2-3, with 8 positions matching TRBD1. The CDR3 runs 16 residues. V lost 6 bases and J lost 2; bases outside the gene matches: 9. Germline CDR1 reads KGHDR; CDR2 reads SFDVKD. The CDR3 is CATSSAGTGYTDTQYF. The CDR3 nucleotides are TGTGCCACCAGTTCAGCCGGGACAGGTTACACAGATACGCAGTATTTT.

In its sample, this clone was seen once. This sequence joins TRBV6-6 and TRBJ1-1; the D gene is possibly TRBD1 (5 bases). CDR3 length: 14 residues. Germline CDR1 MNHNY, CDR2 SVGAGI (reference sequence). V was shortened by 7 bases and J by 1 base, with 13 bases between the two germline ends. For the CDR3, the DNA is TGTGCCAGCACACTCGACAGCCAGAACACTGAAGCTTTCTTT. Protein sequence: CASTLDSQNTEAFF.

This clone has only a few counts. The rearrangement links TRBV2 to TRBJ2-5; TRBD2 matches 12 bases. V lost 9 bases to trimming and J lost 0 bases; unmatched junction nucleotides: 5. The CDR3 consists of 15 residues. The germline V gene has CDR1 SNHLY and CDR2 FYNNEI. This CDR3 reads CASSLAGGDQETQYF. CDR3 DNA: TGTGCCAGTTCCCTAGCGGGGGGGGACCAAGAGACCCAGTACTTC. Together with reference TRBV2 and TRBJ2-5, the CDR3 gives the full variable domain: EPEVTQTPSHQVTQMGQEVILRCVPISNHLYFYWYRQILGQKVEFLVSFYNNEISEKSEIFDDQFSVERPDGSNFTLKIRSTKLEDSAMYFCASSLAGGDQETQYFGPGTRLLVL.